This T cell receptor beta chain was captured by sequencing in a study of blood T cell repertoires in COVID-19. Only in-frame clones appear in the TCRdb table, and some are missing; sequencing was by immunoSEQ multiplex PCR. The repertoire holds 300,000 to 400,000 clones, around 85% seen once, with under 2% in the top ten. This CDR3 is 15 amino acids long. Germline V CDR1 and CDR2: MNHEY, SVGAGI. V lost 8 bases to trimming and J lost 2 bases; unmatched junction nucleotides: 10. Study members were between roughly 18 and 89 years old and lived in 24 US regions. V is TRBV6-5 and J is TRBJ2-3, with 7 nucleotides matching TRBD2. Sample: PBMCs or T cells enriched from blood (not recorded which). The receptor was isolated from a woman aged 25 to 39 who had been exposed to COVID-19. CDR3 coding DNA: TGTGCCAGCTTAAGCGGGACTCTTTACACAGATACGCAGTATTTT. This encodes CASLSGTLYTDTQYF.